The rows below give T cell receptor beta chains drawn from one sample of a study of beta chain features in type 1 diabetes. The data were produced by immunoSEQ multiplex PCR, yet TCRdb's version contains in-frame clones alone and is incomplete. The table has approximately 23,000 clones, approximately 74% seen once. Sequencing was performed on Tregs from blood. Receptors originate from a middle-aged woman in good health. The CDR3 runs from the conserved cysteine through the conserved F or W. A D gene is named only where the DNA matches it firmly. A row's size may be missing; if present it is once, few, many or a size class.

d_gene: NA
abundance: NA
j_gene: TRBJ2-7
v_gene: TRBV21-1
CDR3aa: CASSSLLSGQAIYEQYF
CDR3nt: TGTGCCAGCAGCTCCCTACTTTCGGGACAGGCGATCTACGAGCAGTACTTC

d_gene: NA
abundance: NA
j_gene: TRBJ2-1
v_gene: TRBV9
CDR3aa: CASSVYPSYNEQFF
CDR3nt: TGTGCCAGCAGCGTCTACCCCTCCTACAATGAGCAGTTCTTC

d_gene: TRBD1
abundance: once
j_gene: TRBJ2-7
v_gene: TRBV27
CDR3aa: CASSRLPGQGSYTSEQYF
CDR3nt: TGTGCCAGCAGTCGCTTACCGGGACAGGGAAGCTATACGTCCGAGCAGTACTTC

d_gene: TRBD2
abundance: NA
j_gene: TRBJ2-1
v_gene: TRBV2
CDR3aa: CASRGLAKAPFF
CDR3nt: TGTGCCAGCAGAGGACTAGCAAAGGCGCCATTCTTC

d_gene: NA
abundance: NA
j_gene: TRBJ2-7
v_gene: TRBV11-2
CDR3aa: CASSTGNEQYF
CDR3nt: TGTGCCAGCAGTACAGGCAACGAGCAGTACTTC

d_gene: NA
abundance: NA
j_gene: TRBJ2-3
v_gene: TRBV5-4
CDR3aa: CASSFGGMTSTDTQYF
CDR3nt: TGTGCCAGCAGCTTTGGGGGGATGACTAGCACAGATACGCAGTATTTT

d_gene: NA
abundance: few
j_gene: TRBJ2-3
v_gene: TRBV11-2
CDR3aa: CASSSGQRTDTQYF
CDR3nt: TGTGCCAGCAGCTCCGGACAGAGAACAGATACGCAGTATTTT

d_gene: NA
abundance: NA
j_gene: TRBJ1-2
v_gene: TRBV21-1
CDR3aa: CASSKEREGRYGYTF
CDR3nt: TGTGCCAGCAGCAAAGAAAGGGAGGGTCGTTATGGCTACACCTTC

d_gene: TRBD1
abundance: NA
j_gene: TRBJ2-3
v_gene: TRBV27
CDR3aa: CASSLLRGTGEPDTQYF
CDR3nt: TGTGCCAGCAGTTTATTAAGGGGGACAGGGGAGCCAGATACGCAGTATTTT

d_gene: TRBD2
abundance: NA
j_gene: TRBJ2-3
v_gene: TRBV5-1
CDR3aa: CASSYLIGGGADTQYF
CDR3nt: TGCGCCAGCAGCTACCTTATCGGCGGGGGGGCAGATACGCAGTATTTT

d_gene: TRBD1
abundance: NA
j_gene: TRBJ1-6
v_gene: TRBV25-1
CDR3aa: CASSDTYRGLSPLHF
CDR3nt: TGTGCCAGCAGTGACACTTACAGGGGGCTCTCACCCCTCCACTTT

d_gene: TRBD1
abundance: NA
j_gene: TRBJ2-7
v_gene: TRBV29-1
CDR3aa: CSVKQGAWEYEQYF
CDR3nt: TGCAGCGTTAAGCAGGGGGCTTGGGAATACGAGCAGTACTTC

d_gene: TRBD2
abundance: NA
j_gene: TRBJ2-3
v_gene: TRBV27
CDR3aa: CASKRDSTDTQYF
CDR3nt: TGTGCCAGCAAGCGGGATAGCACAGATACGCAGTATTTT

d_gene: NA
abundance: NA
j_gene: TRBJ2-4
v_gene: TRBV7-2
CDR3aa: CASSLQAGAKNIQYF
CDR3nt: TGTGCCAGCAGTCTCCAGGCCGGAGCCAAAAACATTCAGTACTTC

d_gene: TRBD1
abundance: NA
j_gene: TRBJ2-7
v_gene: TRBV10-3
CDR3aa: CAIRKGQGAHEQYF
CDR3nt: TGTGCCATCAGAAAAGGACAGGGAGCCCACGAGCAGTACTTC

d_gene: NA
abundance: NA
j_gene: TRBJ1-5
v_gene: TRBV6-1
CDR3aa: CASSELRQPQHF
CDR3nt: TGTGCCAGCAGTGAACTTCGGCAGCCCCAGCATTTT

d_gene: TRBD1
abundance: NA
j_gene: TRBJ2-3
v_gene: TRBV7-2
CDR3aa: CASSWGQYTDTQYF
CDR3nt: TGTGCCAGCAGCTGGGGACAGTACACAGATACGCAGTATTTT

d_gene: NA
abundance: NA
j_gene: TRBJ1-1
v_gene: TRBV5-1
CDR3aa: CASSSYRTENTEAFF
CDR3nt: TGCGCCAGCAGCTCGTACCGGACAGAGAACACTGAAGCTTTCTTT

d_gene: TRBD1
abundance: NA
j_gene: TRBJ2-1
v_gene: TRBV4-3
CDR3aa: CASSQDFGQGVGNEQFF
CDR3nt: TGCGCCAGCAGCCAAGATTTTGGGCAGGGGGTTGGCAATGAGCAGTTCTTC

d_gene: TRBD1
abundance: NA
j_gene: TRBJ1-5
v_gene: TRBV6-1
CDR3aa: CASSTTGGENQPQHF
CDR3nt: TGTGCCAGCAGTACGACAGGGGGCGAGAATCAGCCCCAGCATTTT

d_gene: TRBD2
abundance: few
j_gene: TRBJ2-1
v_gene: TRBV7-9
CDR3aa: CASRTKLAGAYNEQFF
CDR3nt: TGTGCCAGCAGAACTAAACTAGCGGGGGCCTACAATGAGCAGTTCTTC

d_gene: TRBD2
abundance: NA
j_gene: TRBJ2-7
v_gene: TRBV19
CDR3aa: CASQTSGGSYEQYF
CDR3nt: TGTGCCAGCCAGACTAGCGGGGGGTCCTACGAGCAGTACTTC

d_gene: NA
abundance: NA
j_gene: TRBJ2-1
v_gene: TRBV5-1
CDR3aa: CASSQYNEQFF
CDR3nt: TGCGCCAGCAGCCAGTACAATGAGCAGTTCTTC

d_gene: NA
abundance: NA
j_gene: TRBJ1-2
v_gene: TRBV28
CDR3aa: CASSLLGGQGDGYTF
CDR3nt: TGTGCCAGCAGTTTATTAGGAGGGCAGGGTGATGGCTACACCTTC

d_gene: TRBD1
abundance: NA
j_gene: TRBJ1-1
v_gene: TRBV15
CDR3aa: CATSPVPGQGPEAFF
CDR3nt: TGTGCCACCAGTCCTGTGCCGGGACAGGGCCCTGAAGCTTTCTTT

d_gene: NA
abundance: NA
j_gene: TRBJ1-6
v_gene: TRBV7-2
CDR3aa: CASSQGAYNSPLHF
CDR3nt: TGTGCCAGCAGCCAAGGGGCCTATAATTCACCCCTCCACTTT

d_gene: TRBD1
abundance: few
j_gene: TRBJ1-5
v_gene: TRBV7-6
CDR3aa: CASSLGTGRQPQHF
CDR3nt: TGTGCCAGCAGCTTAGGGACAGGGCGCCAGCCCCAGCATTTT

d_gene: NA
abundance: NA
j_gene: TRBJ2-4
v_gene: TRBV7-2
CDR3aa: CASSLGIRGKNIQYF
CDR3nt: TGTGCCAGCAGCTTAGGAATCAGGGGAAAGAACATTCAGTACTTC

d_gene: TRBD2
abundance: NA
j_gene: TRBJ2-7
v_gene: TRBV6-5
CDR3aa: CASSFFPSGGPYEQYF
CDR3nt: TGTGCCAGCAGTTTCTTCCCTAGCGGGGGGCCCTACGAGCAGTACTTC

d_gene: TRBD1
abundance: NA
j_gene: TRBJ2-7
v_gene: TRBV18
CDR3aa: CASSRTGTDYYDEQYF
CDR3nt: TGTGCCAGCTCAAGAACCGGGACAGATTATTACGACGAGCAGTACTTC

d_gene: TRBD1
abundance: NA
j_gene: TRBJ2-5
v_gene: TRBV19
CDR3aa: CASSPGQIEETQYF
CDR3nt: TGTGCCAGTAGCCCGGGACAGATCGAAGAGACCCAGTACTTC

d_gene: NA
abundance: NA
j_gene: TRBJ1-5
v_gene: TRBV29-1
CDR3aa: CSAGTEGQPQHF
CDR3nt: TGCAGCGCCGGAACGGAGGGTCAGCCCCAGCATTTT

d_gene: NA
abundance: NA
j_gene: TRBJ2-6
v_gene: TRBV18
CDR3aa: CASSPRNSVGANVLTF
CDR3nt: TGTGCCAGCTCACCACGGAATAGCGTGGGGGCCAACGTCCTGACTTTC

d_gene: TRBD2
abundance: once
j_gene: TRBJ2-1
v_gene: TRBV7-2
CDR3aa: CASSPGGGRRNEQFF
CDR3nt: TGTGCCAGCAGCCCTGGCGGGGGGCGCAGAAATGAGCAGTTCTTC

d_gene: NA
abundance: NA
j_gene: TRBJ2-1
v_gene: TRBV7-2
CDR3aa: CASSGVRGPYNEQFF
CDR3nt: TGTGCCAGCAGCGGAGTCAGGGGCCCCTACAATGAGCAGTTCTTC

d_gene: TRBD2
abundance: large
j_gene: TRBJ2-1
v_gene: TRBV19
CDR3aa: CASSASGGRQLEQFF
CDR3nt: TGTGCCAGTAGTGCTAGCGGGGGGCGTCAACTTGAGCAGTTCTTC

d_gene: NA
abundance: NA
j_gene: TRBJ2-7
v_gene: TRBV19
CDR3aa: CASSISDITYEQYF
CDR3nt: TGTGCCAGTAGTATATCGGACATAACCTACGAGCAGTACTTC

d_gene: TRBD1
abundance: NA
j_gene: TRBJ1-2
v_gene: TRBV4-2
CDR3aa: CASSQEHRGERYGYTF
CDR3nt: TGTGCCAGCAGCCAAGAGCACAGGGGAGAACGGTATGGCTACACCTTC

d_gene: NA
abundance: NA
j_gene: TRBJ1-3
v_gene: TRBV5-1
CDR3aa: CASSSGGDGNTIYF
CDR3nt: TGCGCCAGCAGCTCGGGGGGAGACGGAAACACCATATATTTT

d_gene: NA
abundance: NA
j_gene: TRBJ2-7
v_gene: TRBV29-1
CDR3aa: CSVGRGPLYEQYF
CDR3nt: TGCAGCGTTGGAAGGGGTCCTCTCTACGAGCAGTACTTC

d_gene: NA
abundance: few
j_gene: TRBJ2-7
v_gene: TRBV7-6
CDR3aa: CASSASLSYEQYF
CDR3nt: TGTGCCAGCAGCGCAAGCCTATCCTACGAGCAGTACTTC

d_gene: TRBD1
abundance: NA
j_gene: TRBJ1-2
v_gene: TRBV9
CDR3aa: CASSAWTGGNYGYTF
CDR3nt: TGTGCCAGCAGCGCTTGGACAGGGGGTAACTATGGCTACACCTTC

d_gene: NA
abundance: few
j_gene: TRBJ2-2
v_gene: TRBV7-9
CDR3aa: CASSLEGRTGVNTGELFF
CDR3nt: TGTGCCAGCAGCTTAGAGGGGAGGACAGGAGTTAACACCGGGGAGCTGTTTTTT

d_gene: NA
abundance: NA
j_gene: TRBJ2-1
v_gene: TRBV7-9
CDR3aa: CASSSGTTYNEQFF
CDR3nt: TGTGCCAGCAGCTCCGGGACAACCTACAATGAGCAGTTCTTC

d_gene: TRBD2
abundance: NA
j_gene: TRBJ2-5
v_gene: TRBV5-1
CDR3aa: CASSLAITSGRRETQYF
CDR3nt: TGCGCCAGCAGCTTGGCCATTACTAGCGGGAGGCGGGAGACCCAGTACTTC

d_gene: TRBD2
abundance: once
j_gene: TRBJ2-1
v_gene: TRBV29-1
CDR3aa: CSVRTSGGGDEQFF
CDR3nt: TGCAGCGTTCGTACTAGCGGGGGGGGCGATGAGCAGTTCTTC

d_gene: NA
abundance: NA
j_gene: TRBJ1-2
v_gene: TRBV7-9
CDR3aa: CASSLYTGNYGYTF
CDR3nt: TGTGCCAGCAGCCTATATACAGGCAACTATGGCTACACCTTC

d_gene: TRBD2
abundance: NA
j_gene: TRBJ2-3
v_gene: TRBV7-2
CDR3aa: CASSFSSGGSTDTQYF
CDR3nt: TGTGCCAGCAGCTTTTCTAGCGGGGGGAGCACAGATACGCAGTATTTT

d_gene: TRBD2
abundance: NA
j_gene: TRBJ2-2
v_gene: TRBV11-2
CDR3aa: CASSLPMGLGRNTGELFF
CDR3nt: TGTGCCAGCAGCTTACCGATGGGACTAGGTCGGAACACCGGGGAGCTGTTTTTT

d_gene: NA
abundance: NA
j_gene: TRBJ2-7
v_gene: TRBV6-1
CDR3aa: CASSRDWSYEQYF
CDR3nt: TGTGCCAGCAGCCGGGACTGGTCCTACGAGCAGTACTTC

d_gene: NA
abundance: NA
j_gene: TRBJ1-1
v_gene: TRBV5-4
CDR3aa: CASSLTGPVAEAFF
CDR3nt: TGTGCCAGCAGCTTGACAGGGCCGGTCGCTGAAGCTTTCTTT

d_gene: TRBD2
abundance: NA
j_gene: TRBJ2-1
v_gene: TRBV5-1
CDR3aa: CASSLGTSGGQNNEQFF
CDR3nt: TGCGCCAGCAGCCTTGGGACTAGCGGGGGCCAAAACAATGAGCAGTTCTTC

d_gene: TRBD1
abundance: NA
j_gene: TRBJ2-7
v_gene: TRBV7-2
CDR3aa: CASSLDRGSREQYF
CDR3nt: TGTGCCAGCAGCTTGGACAGGGGGAGCCGCGAGCAGTACTTC

d_gene: NA
abundance: NA
j_gene: TRBJ1-4
v_gene: TRBV5-1
CDR3aa: CASSNPGVQNEKLFF
CDR3nt: TGCGCCAGCAGCAATCCGGGGGTCCAGAATGAAAAACTGTTTTTT

d_gene: NA
abundance: NA
j_gene: TRBJ1-6
v_gene: TRBV18
CDR3aa: CASSHSHNSPLHF
CDR3nt: TGTGCCAGCTCTCATAGTCATAATTCACCCCTCCACTTT

d_gene: TRBD1
abundance: NA
j_gene: TRBJ1-2
v_gene: TRBV29-1
CDR3aa: CSGGQGPYGYTF
CDR3nt: TGCAGCGGCGGACAGGGACCATATGGCTACACCTTC

d_gene: TRBD1
abundance: NA
j_gene: TRBJ2-2
v_gene: TRBV6-6
CDR3aa: CASGQGYTGELFF
CDR3nt: TGTGCCAGTGGACAGGGTTACACCGGGGAGCTGTTTTTT